The 14 T cell receptor beta chains listed next were all sequenced from one sample in a study of blood T cell repertoires in COVID-19. TCRdb's copy holds only in-frame clones and misses some; the assay was immunoSEQ multiplex PCR. The table includes over 85,000 clones, 75% to 90% detected once. Sequencing input: peripheral blood. The receptors here all came from a woman in her 50s with COVID-19, enrolled during active disease.

The chain recombines TRBV15 with TRBJ2-3, with D possibly TRBD2 on 5 matching bases. V lost 0 bases, J lost 0 bases, and 10 bases lay in between. Germline assignment: CDR1 LNHNV and CDR2 YYDKDF (reference sequence). This CDR3 contains 16 residues. As DNA, the CDR3 is TGTGCCACCAGCAGAGAATCGGGGTCTAGCACAGATACGCAGTATTTT. Translated, it gives CATSRESGSSTDTQYF.

V and J are TRBV11-3 and TRBJ2-7, with 7 nucleotides matching TRBD1. The CDR3 is 14 amino acids. V was clipped by 6 bases and J by 4 bases; unmatched bases: 9. The V gene's germline CDR1 is SGHNT and CDR2 YENEEA. This chain's CDR3 is CASSRDSLSYEQYF. Written as DNA, the CDR3 is TGTGCCAGCAGTCGGGACAGCTTGTCTTACGAGCAGTACTTC.

V gene TRBV28 combines with J gene TRBJ1-5; weak D call: TRBD1 (5 bases). Germline lookup yields CDR1 MDHEN and CDR2 SYDVKM. The V gene lost 0 bases and the J gene lost 2 bases, with 11 bases spanning the gap. The CDR3 is made up of 16 amino acids. The CDR3 region is CASSLWGEGGNQPQHF. CDR3 DNA sequence: TGTGCCAGCAGTTTATGGGGTGAAGGGGGCAATCAGCCCCAGCATTTT.

The chain combines TRBV7-9 with TRBJ1-3; tentatively, D is TRBD1 (6 bases). Per the germline V gene, CDR1 is SEHNR and CDR2 is FQNEAQ (reference sequence). V was shortened by 6 bases and J by 0 bases, with 12 bases between the two germline ends. The CDR3 contains 15 residues. The CDR3: CASRPQGNSGNTIYF. CDR3 bases: TGTGCCAGCAGGCCTCAGGGGAACTCTGGAAACACCATATATTTT.

This chain joins TRBV7-9 and TRBJ2-7, with 7 bases matching TRBD2. Germline values: CDR1 SEHNR, CDR2 FQNEAQ (reference sequence). The trim removed 0 bases at V and 7 bases at J, leaving 9 bases unmatched. The CDR3 has 15 residues. The CDR3 protein is CASSLAGEGTNEQYF. For the CDR3, the DNA is TGTGCCAGCAGCTTAGCGGGGGAGGGTACAAATGAGCAGTACTTC.

The chain links TRBV5-4 to TRBJ2-3; tentatively, D is TRBD1 (6 bases). CDR1 is SGHNT and CDR2 is YYREEE in the germline V gene (reference sequence). This CDR3 spans 15 amino acids. Trimming left V 7 bases short and J 2 bases short, with 17 bases between. The CDR3 sequence is CASSQGPAPTDTQYF. DNA of the CDR3: TGTGCCAGCTCACAGGGTCCGGCCCCCACAGATACGCAGTATTTT.

V and J are TRBV19 and TRBJ2-5; maybe TRBD1 (5 bases). V was pared by 3 bases and J by 1 base, with 15 bases between. The germline V gene has CDR1 LNHDA and CDR2 SQIVND (reference sequence). The CDR3 length is 16 residues. The CDR3: CASSIYAWQGQETQYF. CDR3 sequence (DNA): TGTGCCAGTAGTATCTATGCGTGGCAGGGCCAAGAGACCCAGTACTTC.

V usage is TRBV9 and J usage is TRBJ2-1; TRBD2 agrees at 11 bases. J lost 7 bases, V lost 2 bases, and 5 bases had no gene match. Germline values: CDR1 SGDLS, CDR2 YYNGEE. This CDR3 has 15 amino acids. The CDR3: CASSVDSGGANEQFF. In nucleotides, the CDR3 is TGTGCCAGCAGCGTCGATAGCGGGGGGGCAAATGAGCAGTTCTTC.

The gene calls are TRBV5-3 and TRBJ1-2, with 9 nucleotides matching TRBD1. TRBV5-3 is an ORF, and what it does is uncertain. The length of the CDR3 is 18 residues. V shed 5 bases and J 0 bases; nucleotides not matched to a gene: 14. In DNA form, the CDR3 reads TGTGCCAGAAGAATCATTGGGGACAGGGAGTTAGCTAACTATGGCTACACCTTC. Its translation is CARRIIGDRELANYGYTF.

The gene calls are TRBV4-1 and TRBJ1-2; 9 nucleotides agree with TRBD1. Germline CDR1 and CDR2: MGHRA and YSYEKL. J gave up 4 bases and V 5 bases, and 5 bases lay outside the gene matches. The CDR3 consists of 14 residues. The CDR3 region is CASSTQGAAYGYTF. CDR3 DNA: TGCGCCAGCAGCACACAGGGGGCAGCCTATGGCTACACCTTC.

The chain employs TRBV27 and TRBJ1-4, with unresolved D. Trimming cost V 4 bases and J 5 bases, with 14 bases left between them. This CDR3 is built from 15 residues. The germline gives CDR1 MNHEY, CDR2 SMNVEV (reference sequence). The CDR3 nucleotides are TGTGCCAGCAGTTCCAACCCTTTTGAGAATGAAAAACTGTTTTTT. Translating it yields CASSSNPFENEKLFF.

The chain carries TRBV12-3 or TRBV12-4 and TRBJ2-7; the D is unclear. Trimming took 6 bases from V and 4 from J, leaving 10 bases between them. The CDR3 loop spans 12 amino acids. The CDR3 region is CASSQTKYEQYF. In DNA form, the CDR3 reads TGTGCCAGCAGCCAGACAAAATACGAGCAGTACTTC.

The chain employs TRBV6-5 and TRBJ2-3; TRBD2 aligns across 8 bases. The CDR3 is 15 residues long. In germline, CDR1 is MNHEY, CDR2 SVGAGI. V was clipped by 6 bases and J by 5 bases; unmatched bases: 10. The CDR3 sequence is CASRSGGRARDTQYF. The CDR3, as DNA: TGTGCCAGCAGGAGCGGGGGAAGAGCAAGAGATACGCAGTATTTT.

This clone showed up just a few times. In DNA, the CDR3 is TGTTTAGGTGAGGGGGTCGACTATGGCTACACCTTC. This sequence encodes CLGEGVDYGYTF. This chain links TRBV30 with TRBJ1-2; perhaps TRBD1 as D (6 bases). Germline V gene data show CDR1 as GTSNPN and CDR2 as SVGIG (reference sequence). The CDR3 is 12 amino acids.